Listed below are T cell receptor beta chains from one sample, sequenced in a study of blood T cell repertoires in COVID-19. TCRdb keeps only in-frame clones here, not all; method: immunoSEQ multiplex PCR. In the table there are more than 250,000 clones, more than 70% of which are singletons. Material: peripheral blood. All receptors come from a man between 18 and 35 years old who had recovered from COVID-19. CDR3s include the opening cysteine and the closing phenylalanine or tryptophan. Each record gives: D gene, clone size, J gene, V gene, CDR3 protein, CDR3 DNA. A D gene is named only where the DNA matches it firmly. Size values are once, few and many counts, or a class for expanded clones, and some rows have none.

D: .
size: .
J: TRBJ1-6
V: TRBV4-1
CDR3: CASSQGAGSSYNSPLHF
DNA: TGCGCCAGCAGCCAAGGGGCGGGGAGCTCCTATAATTCACCCCTCCACTTT

D: .
size: .
J: TRBJ1-1
V: TRBV5-1
CDR3: CASSLAEAGTEAFF
DNA: TGCGCCAGCAGCTTGGCGGAGGCAGGCACTGAAGCTTTCTTT

D: .
size: .
J: TRBJ2-5
V: TRBV19
CDR3: CASSNRGGQETQYF
DNA: TGTGCCAGTAGCAACCGAGGGGGCCAAGAGACCCAGTACTTC

D: .
size: .
J: TRBJ1-2
V: TRBV6-5
CDR3: CASSYSSLYGYTF
DNA: TGTGCCAGCAGTTATTCCTCCCTATATGGCTACACCTTC

D: TRBD1
size: .
J: TRBJ1-4
V: TRBV30
CDR3: CAWTTGASNEKLFF
DNA: TGTGCCTGGACCACAGGGGCCTCTAATGAAAAACTGTTTTTT

D: TRBD2
size: .
J: TRBJ2-1
V: TRBV10-3
CDR3: CAISDWGGRTYNEQFF
DNA: TGTGCCATCAGTGACTGGGGCGGGAGAACGTACAATGAGCAGTTCTTC

D: .
size: .
J: TRBJ2-1
V: TRBV5-4
CDR3: CASSGGQGFSGGNEQFF
DNA: TGTGCCAGCAGCGGCGGACAGGGATTTTCGGGAGGCAATGAGCAGTTCTTC

D: .
size: .
J: TRBJ1-2
V: TRBV6-2/TRBV6-3
CDR3: CASSPAEVYGYTF
DNA: TGTGCCAGCAGCCCAGCGGAAGTCTATGGCTACACCTTC

D: TRBD2
size: .
J: TRBJ2-1
V: TRBV9
CDR3: CASSVGLAVNEQFF
DNA: TGTGCCAGCAGCGTAGGACTAGCAGTGAATGAGCAGTTCTTC

D: .
size: .
J: TRBJ1-4
V: TRBV28
CDR3: CASSLWRGTNEKLFF
DNA: TGTGCCAGCAGTTTATGGAGGGGGACTAATGAAAAACTGTTTTTT

D: TRBD1
size: few
J: TRBJ1-1
V: TRBV29-1
CDR3: CSSWGQMNTEAFF
DNA: TGCAGCTCCTGGGGACAGATGAACACTGAAGCTTTCTTT

D: .
size: .
J: TRBJ1-1
V: TRBV27
CDR3: CASSFSPGNTEAFF
DNA: TGTGCCAGCAGTTTTTCCCCGGGGAACACTGAAGCTTTCTTT

D: TRBD1
size: .
J: TRBJ1-2
V: TRBV27
CDR3: CASKRTGGLGGYTF
DNA: TGTGCCAGCAAGAGGACAGGGGGCCTTGGTGGCTACACCTTC

D: .
size: .
J: TRBJ1-2
V: TRBV5-1
CDR3: CASRPGDSYGYTF
DNA: TGCGCCAGCAGACCTGGTGACAGCTATGGCTACACCTTC

D: TRBD1
size: .
J: TRBJ1-1
V: TRBV15
CDR3: CATSRDRVGTEAFF
DNA: TGTGCCACCAGCAGGGACAGGGTTGGCACTGAAGCTTTCTTT

D: .
size: .
J: TRBJ1-1
V: TRBV7-9
CDR3: CASSLLGGVNTEAFF
DNA: TGTGCCAGCAGCTTATTGGGAGGCGTGAACACTGAAGCTTTCTTT

D: .
size: .
J: TRBJ1-5
V: TRBV4-1
CDR3: CASSQGQLSNQPQHF
DNA: TGCGCCAGCAGCCAAGGACAGCTTAGCAATCAGCCCCAGCATTTT

D: .
size: .
J: TRBJ1-2
V: TRBV4-3
CDR3: CASSQVGTSYGYTF
DNA: TGCGCCAGCAGCCAAGTGGGGACAAGCTATGGCTACACCTTC

D: TRBD2
size: .
J: TRBJ2-7
V: TRBV7-9
CDR3: CASSLAGGPGEQYF
DNA: TGTGCCAGCAGCTTAGCGGGAGGGCCGGGGGAGCAGTACTTC

D: .
size: .
J: TRBJ1-4
V: TRBV6-6
CDR3: CASSYGRGTNEKLFF
DNA: TGTGCCAGCAGTTACGGCAGGGGAACTAATGAAAAACTGTTTTTT

D: TRBD1
size: .
J: TRBJ2-7
V: TRBV7-8
CDR3: CASSSGQGHYEQYF
DNA: TGTGCCAGCAGCTCGGGACAGGGGCACTACGAGCAGTACTTC

D: .
size: few
J: TRBJ1-1
V: TRBV27
CDR3: CASSLKEPRPAFF
DNA: TGTGCCAGCAGTTTAAAGGAACCTAGGCCAGCTTTCTTT

D: .
size: once
J: TRBJ2-2
V: TRBV5-6
CDR3: CASSLSMDTGELFF
DNA: TGTGCCAGCAGCTTGTCTATGGACACCGGGGAGCTGTTTTTT

D: TRBD1
size: .
J: TRBJ2-7
V: TRBV11-1
CDR3: CASSLEGTGAYEQYF
DNA: TGTGCCAGCAGCTTAGAAGGGACAGGAGCCTACGAGCAGTACTTC

D: TRBD2
size: .
J: TRBJ2-7
V: TRBV6-2/TRBV6-3
CDR3: CASSYGTSGREGEQYF
DNA: TGTGCCAGCAGTTACGGGACTAGCGGGAGGGAAGGCGAGCAGTACTTC

D: TRBD1
size: .
J: TRBJ2-7
V: TRBV13
CDR3: CASSFRDRRSEQYF
DNA: TGTGCCAGCAGCTTCCGGGACAGACGTTCCGAGCAGTACTTC

D: .
size: .
J: TRBJ1-6
V: TRBV6-2/TRBV6-3
CDR3: CASSTGTPNSPLHF
DNA: TGTGCCAGCAGCACCGGGACTCCAAATTCACCCCTCCACTTT

D: .
size: .
J: TRBJ2-5
V: TRBV10-3
CDR3: CAISDSPIETQYF
DNA: TGTGCCATCAGCGACTCGCCAATAGAGACCCAGTACTTC

D: TRBD1
size: .
J: TRBJ1-2
V: TRBV6-5
CDR3: CASRGGPLRGYTF
DNA: TGTGCCAGCAGAGGGGGCCCGCTACGGGGCTACACCTTC

D: .
size: .
J: TRBJ2-3
V: TRBV27
CDR3: CASSPFSPDTQYF
DNA: TGTGCCAGCAGTCCCTTTTCCCCAGATACGCAGTATTTT

D: .
size: .
J: TRBJ2-5
V: TRBV14
CDR3: CASSQVGVWETQYF
DNA: TGTGCCAGCAGCCAAGTTGGAGTTTGGGAGACCCAGTACTTC

D: TRBD1
size: .
J: TRBJ2-7
V: TRBV7-3
CDR3: CASSPTGLSHEQYF
DNA: TGTGCCAGCAGCCCGACAGGGCTCTCCCACGAGCAGTACTTC

D: TRBD2
size: .
J: TRBJ2-3
V: TRBV15
CDR3: CATSSPRLAGGIRTSTDTQYF
DNA: TGTGCCACCAGCAGCCCCCGACTAGCGGGAGGGATAAGGACTAGCACAGATACGCAGTATTTT

D: TRBD1
size: .
J: TRBJ1-3
V: TRBV5-1
CDR3: CASSTTGLSGNTIYF
DNA: TGCGCCAGCAGCACGACAGGGCTATCTGGAAACACCATATATTTT

D: .
size: .
J: TRBJ2-1
V: TRBV18
CDR3: CASSPSKAGSYNEQFF
DNA: TGTGCCAGCTCACCCTCTAAAGCAGGCTCCTACAATGAGCAGTTCTTC

D: TRBD1
size: once
J: TRBJ1-1
V: TRBV7-2
CDR3: CASSLPDRANTEAFF
DNA: TGTGCCAGCAGCCTCCCGGACAGGGCGAACACTGAAGCTTTCTTT

D: .
size: few
J: TRBJ2-2
V: TRBV4-2
CDR3: CASSQDFGSGTGELFF
DNA: TGTGCCAGCAGCCAAGATTTCGGGAGTGGCACCGGGGAGCTGTTTTTT